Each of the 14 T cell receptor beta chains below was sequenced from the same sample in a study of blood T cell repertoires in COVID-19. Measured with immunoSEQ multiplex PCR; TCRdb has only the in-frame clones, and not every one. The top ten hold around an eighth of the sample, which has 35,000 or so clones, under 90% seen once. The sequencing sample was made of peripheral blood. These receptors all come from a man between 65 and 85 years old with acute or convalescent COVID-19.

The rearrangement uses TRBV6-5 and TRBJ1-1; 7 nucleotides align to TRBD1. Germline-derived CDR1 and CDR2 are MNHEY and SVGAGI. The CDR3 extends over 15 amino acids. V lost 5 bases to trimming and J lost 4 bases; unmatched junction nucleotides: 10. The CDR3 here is CASSTSTGRSTEAFF. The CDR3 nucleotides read TGTGCCAGCAGTACATCGACAGGGAGGAGCACTGAAGCTTTCTTT.

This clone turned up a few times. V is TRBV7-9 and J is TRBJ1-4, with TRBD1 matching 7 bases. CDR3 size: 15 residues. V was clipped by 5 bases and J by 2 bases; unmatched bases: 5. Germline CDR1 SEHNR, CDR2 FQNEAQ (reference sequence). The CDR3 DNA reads TGTGCCAGCAGCCAGGGGGGAGGCACTAATGAAAAACTGTTTTTT. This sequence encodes CASSQGGGTNEKLFF.

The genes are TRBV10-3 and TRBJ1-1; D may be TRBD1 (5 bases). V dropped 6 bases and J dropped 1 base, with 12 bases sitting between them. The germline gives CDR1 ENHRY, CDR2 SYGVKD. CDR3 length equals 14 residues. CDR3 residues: CAISAGPQNTEAFF. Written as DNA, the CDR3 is TGTGCCATCAGCGCGGGACCTCAGAACACTGAAGCTTTCTTT.

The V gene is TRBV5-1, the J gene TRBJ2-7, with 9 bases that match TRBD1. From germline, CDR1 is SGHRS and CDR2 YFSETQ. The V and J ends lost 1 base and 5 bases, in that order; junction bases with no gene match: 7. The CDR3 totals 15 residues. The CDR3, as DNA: TGCGCCAGCAGCTTGCGGGGACAGGGACTAAACGAGCAGTACTTC. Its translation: CASSLRGQGLNEQYF.

The CDR3 DNA sequence: TGTGCCATCAGTTCGAAAGCGGGGGGCACAGATACGCAGTATTTT. Amino acids: CAISSKAGGTDTQYF. The V and J genes are TRBV10-3 and TRBJ2-3; TRBD2 aligns across 8 bases. Per the germline V gene, CDR1 is ENHRY and CDR2 is SYGVKD. V gave up 5 bases and J gave up 1 base; unmatched junction bases: 5. The CDR3 has 15 amino acids.

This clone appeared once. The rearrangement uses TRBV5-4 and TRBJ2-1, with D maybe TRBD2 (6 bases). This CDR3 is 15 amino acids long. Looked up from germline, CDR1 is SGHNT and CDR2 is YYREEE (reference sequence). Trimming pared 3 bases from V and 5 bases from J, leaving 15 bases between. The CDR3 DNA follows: TGTGCCAGCAGCTCGGCTCAGGGCGGGAACAATGAGCAGTTCTTC. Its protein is CASSSAQGGNNEQFF.

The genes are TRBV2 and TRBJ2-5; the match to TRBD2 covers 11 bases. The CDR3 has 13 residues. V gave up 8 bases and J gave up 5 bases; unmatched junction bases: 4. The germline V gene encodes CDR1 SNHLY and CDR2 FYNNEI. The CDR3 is CASLSSGGETQYF. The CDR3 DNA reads TGTGCCAGCCTTTCTAGCGGGGGGGAGACCCAGTACTTC.

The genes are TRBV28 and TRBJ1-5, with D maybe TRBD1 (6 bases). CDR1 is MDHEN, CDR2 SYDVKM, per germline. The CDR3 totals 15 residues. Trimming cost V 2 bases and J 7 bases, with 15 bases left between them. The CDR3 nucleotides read TGTGCCAGCAGTTTAAGATACAGGGCTTGGCAGCCCCAGCATTTT. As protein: CASSLRYRAWQPQHF. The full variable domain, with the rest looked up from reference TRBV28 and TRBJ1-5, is DVKVTQSSRYLVKRTGEKVFLECVQDMDHENMFWYRQDPGLGLRLIYFSYDVKMKEKGDIPEGYSVSREKKERFSLILESASTNQTSMYLCASSLRYRAWQPQHFGDGTRLSIL.

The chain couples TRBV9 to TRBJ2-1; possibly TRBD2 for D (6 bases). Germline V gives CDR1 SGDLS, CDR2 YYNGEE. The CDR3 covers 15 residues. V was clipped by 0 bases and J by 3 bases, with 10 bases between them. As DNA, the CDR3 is TGTGCCAGCAGCGTAGCCCAGGACTACTACAATGAGCAGTTCTTC. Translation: CASSVAQDYYNEQFF.

The CDR3 loop reads CASSPSGQENTEAFF. CDR3 bases: TGTGCCAGCAGCCCCTCTGGACAGGAGAACACTGAAGCTTTCTTT. The chain couples TRBV7-9 to TRBJ1-1; TRBD1 matches at 7 bases. The V segment lost 5 bases and the J segment 1 base; nucleotides outside the gene matches: 7. CDR3 size: 15 residues. CDR1 SEHNR and CDR2 FQNEAQ come from the germline V gene (reference sequence).

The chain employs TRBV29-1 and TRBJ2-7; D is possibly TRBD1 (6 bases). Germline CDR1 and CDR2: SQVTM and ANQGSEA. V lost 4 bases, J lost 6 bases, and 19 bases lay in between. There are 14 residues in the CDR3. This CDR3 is CSVGSFGQKGEQYF. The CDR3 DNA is TGCAGCGTTGGGTCCTTCGGACAGAAGGGCGAGCAGTACTTC.

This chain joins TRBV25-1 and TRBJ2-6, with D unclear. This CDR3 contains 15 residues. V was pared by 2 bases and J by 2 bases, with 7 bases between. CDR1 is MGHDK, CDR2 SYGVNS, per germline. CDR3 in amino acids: CASSETVAGANVLTF. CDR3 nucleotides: TGTGCCAGCAGTGAAACCGTAGCTGGGGCCAACGTCCTGACTTTC.

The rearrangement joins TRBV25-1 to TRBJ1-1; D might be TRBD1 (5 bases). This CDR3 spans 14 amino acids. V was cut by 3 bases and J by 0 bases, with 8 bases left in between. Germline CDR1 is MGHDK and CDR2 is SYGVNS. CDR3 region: CASSEQGLNTEAFF. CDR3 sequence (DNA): TGTGCCAGCAGTGAGCAGGGATTGAACACTGAAGCTTTCTTT.

This CDR3 reads CASSPRAGGASQPQHF. In DNA form, the CDR3 reads TGTGCCAGCAGCCCCCGCGCGGGGGGCGCGTCTCAGCCCCAGCATTTT. The chain has TRBV7-2 and TRBJ1-5, with D possibly matching TRBD1 (6 bases). Trimming pared 5 bases from V and 6 bases from J, leaving 20 bases between. The CDR3 length is 16 residues. The germline V gene encodes CDR1 SGHTA and CDR2 FQGNSA.